A single sample gave rise to the 19 T cell receptor beta chains below, sequenced in a study of blood T cell repertoires in COVID-19. The data were produced by immunoSEQ multiplex PCR, yet TCRdb's version contains in-frame clones alone and is incomplete. Found here are 200,000 to 250,000 clones, 84% of them singletons; the top ten hold roughly a tenth. Sample: peripheral blood. These receptors all stem from an elderly woman with COVID-19, enrolled during active disease.

J is TRBJ2-5 and V is TRBV29-1; D not resolved. The CDR3 is made up of 12 amino acids. Per the germline V gene, CDR1 is SQVTM and CDR2 is ANQGSEA. V gave up 4 bases and J gave up 5 bases, with 11 bases separating them. The CDR3 is CSVVSGAETQYF. The CDR3 coding sequence is TGCAGCGTTGTATCAGGCGCGGAGACCCAGTACTTC.

The J gene is TRBJ1-6, the V gene TRBV14; 8 bases fit TRBD1. Trimming cost V 4 bases and J 8 bases; bases outside gene matches: 4. Germline V gene sequence: CDR1 SGHDN, CDR2 FVKESK. The CDR3 consists of 14 residues. The CDR3 nucleotides read TGTGCCAGCAGCCCTTGGACAGGGTATTCACCCCTCCACTTT. Protein: CASSPWTGYSPLHF.

The chain employs TRBV2 and TRBJ1-1, with 7 nucleotides matching TRBD1. CDR1 is SNHLY and CDR2 is FYNNEI in the germline V gene. This CDR3 has 13 residues. Trimming removed 7 bases from V and 4 bases from J; junction bases left unmatched: 6. The CDR3 here is CASTGGRGTEAFF. The DNA of the CDR3 is TGTGCCAGCACAGGGGGAAGGGGCACTGAAGCTTTCTTT. The whole variable domain, remainder taken from reference TRBV2 and TRBJ1-1, is EPEVTQTPSHQVTQMGQEVILRCVPISNHLYFYWYRQILGQKVEFLVSFYNNEISEKSEIFDDQFSVERPDGSNFTLKIRSTKLEDSAMYFCASTGGRGTEAFFGQGTRLTVV.

The chain has TRBV25-1 and TRBJ2-2, with 8 bases lining up with TRBD1. The length of the CDR3 is 15 residues. Germline V CDR1 and CDR2: MGHDK, SYGVNS. With V trimmed by 2 bases and J by 7 bases, 6 bases remained unmatched. The CDR3 spells CASSEGQGSRGELFF. CDR3 sequence (DNA): TGTGCCAGCAGTGAAGGACAGGGTTCGCGCGGGGAGCTGTTTTTT.

This clone was picked up a small number of times. The rearrangement joins TRBV19 to TRBJ1-6; 8 nucleotides align to TRBD1. V shed 6 bases, J shed 0 bases, and the junction held 13 bases outside the gene matches. CDR1 LNHDA and CDR2 SQIVND come from the germline V gene (reference sequence). The CDR3 is 19 amino acids. The CDR3 DNA sequence: TGTGCCAGTAGAGGGAAGCCGGGACAGGCTTTCTCCTATAATTCACCCCTCCACTTT. This translates into CASRGKPGQAFSYNSPLHF.

The rearrangement uses TRBV11-2 and TRBJ2-7; D perhaps matches TRBD1 (6 bases). CDR3 length: 15 amino acids. Germline V gene sequence: CDR1 SGHAT, CDR2 FQNNGV. V was trimmed by 2 bases and J by 3 bases, leaving 14 bases between them. This CDR3 is CASSLTWDTNYEQYF. DNA for the CDR3: TGTGCCAGCAGCTTAACCTGGGACACCAACTACGAGCAGTACTTC.

The V and J genes are TRBV19 and TRBJ1-1, with D possibly being TRBD1 (5 bases). The CDR3 totals 14 residues. The V gene's germline CDR1 is LNHDA and CDR2 SQIVND (reference sequence). Trimming shortened V by 5 bases and J by 5 bases, and 15 bases separated the two germline ends. The CDR3 protein is CASSATRGWTEAFF. The CDR3, as DNA: TGTGCCAGTAGTGCTACCCGGGGGTGGACTGAAGCTTTCTTT.

The chain couples TRBV27 to TRBJ1-6; D remains unclear. The CDR3 runs 15 residues. CDR1 MNHEY and CDR2 SMNVEV come from the germline V gene (reference sequence). V gave up 3 bases and J gave up 6 bases, with 12 bases separating them. CDR3: CASSLRGSSNSPLHF. CDR3 in DNA: TGTGCCAGCAGTTTGAGAGGGTCGAGTAATTCACCCCTCCACTTT.

The chain links TRBV11-1 to TRBJ1-6; maybe TRBD1 (5 bases). Germline V CDR1 and CDR2: SGHAT, FQDESV (reference sequence). This CDR3 contains 14 residues. V was clipped by 3 bases and J by 7 bases, with 10 bases between them. Written as DNA, the CDR3 is TGTGCCAGCAGCTTGTCGGGGGGGAATTCACCCCTCCACTTT. It yields the protein CASSLSGGNSPLHF.

V usage is TRBV5-1 and J usage is TRBJ2-7, with 11 bases that match TRBD2. With 6 bases clipped from V and 7 bases from J, the junction kept 15 bases outside the gene matches. CDR1 and CDR2 (germline): SGHRS, YFSETQ. This CDR3 is built from 16 residues. The CDR3 region has the DNA TGCGCCAGCACCGGGGGAACTAGCGGGGGACCCGGGGAGCAGTACTTC. Translating it yields CASTGGTSGGPGEQYF.

This sequence joins TRBV10-3 and TRBJ1-6, with a weak D call TRBD1 (5 bases). Germline values: CDR1 ENHRY, CDR2 SYGVKD. The CDR3 consists of 15 residues. V was clipped by 2 bases and J by 7 bases, with 12 bases between them. As DNA, the CDR3 is TGTGCCATCAGTGAGGATCGACAGATCAATTCACCCCTCCACTTT. Its translation is CAISEDRQINSPLHF.

The chain recombines TRBV7-6 with TRBJ2-2, with a weak D call TRBD2 (5 bases). Germline loops: CDR1 SGHVS, CDR2 FNYEAQ. This CDR3 spans 13 amino acids. V was clipped by 3 bases and J by 5 bases, with 7 bases between them. CDR3 nucleotides: TGTGCCAGCAGCTTGCTAGCAACCGGGGAGCTGTTTTTT. Residues: CASSLLATGELFF.

In its sample, this clone was seen once. The rearrangement links TRBV7-2 to TRBJ2-1; 8 bases agree with TRBD2. Per the germline V gene, CDR1 is SGHTA and CDR2 is FQGNSA. The CDR3 runs to 11 residues. The ends lost 4 bases at V and 15 bases at J; junction bases unmatched: 5. CDR3 bases: TGTGCCAGCAGCTCCGGGGGGGTAAGGTTCTTC. Translation gives CASSSGGVRFF. Together with reference TRBV7-2 and TRBJ2-1, the CDR3 gives the full variable domain: GAGVSQSPSNKVTEKGKDVELRCDPISGHTALYWYRQSLGQGLEFLIYFQGNSAPDKSGLPSDRFSAERTGGSVSTLTIQRTQQEDSAVYLCASSSGGVRFFGPGTRLTVL.

This clone was seen repeatedly, ten times or more. V gene TRBV19 combines with J gene TRBJ2-3, with 8 bases that match TRBD2. This CDR3 region has 16 residues. The V gene end was trimmed by 4 bases and the J gene end by 5 bases; junction bases not matched to a gene: 11. CDR1 is LNHDA and CDR2 is SQIVND in the germline V gene (reference sequence). The CDR3 DNA sequence: TGTGCCAGTAGTAGACGAGACGGGGGGGCCGTAGATACGCAGTATTTT. Translated, it gives CASSRRDGGAVDTQYF.

The V and J genes are TRBV18 and TRBJ2-1, with D hard to call. CDR1 KGHSH and CDR2 LQKENI come from the germline V gene. CDR3 size: 13 residues. The V and J ends lost 2 bases and 4 bases respectively, with 6 bases between them. CDR3 in amino acids: CASSPSRYNEQFF. CDR3 DNA: TGTGCCAGCTCACCATCGAGATACAATGAGCAGTTCTTC.

This clone was observed a handful of times. The J gene is TRBJ2-1, the V gene TRBV9, with a possible D match to TRBD2 (5 bases). The CDR3 contains 15 residues. V was shortened by 0 bases and J by 5 bases, with 12 bases between the two germline ends. Germline CDR1 and CDR2: SGDLS and YYNGEE. The CDR3: CASSVGASNHNEQFF. CDR3 bases: TGTGCCAGCAGCGTAGGGGCTAGCAACCACAATGAGCAGTTCTTC.

This clone showed up just a few times. V gene TRBV30 combines with J gene TRBJ1-6; D uncertain. The V end was cut by 1 base, the J end by 2 bases, with 9 bases between. Germline assignment: CDR1 GTSNPN and CDR2 SVGIG (reference sequence). This CDR3 is 15 amino acids long. The CDR3 loop reads CAWSAGLPYNSPLHF. In nucleotides, the CDR3 is TGTGCCTGGAGTGCTGGGCTCCCCTATAATTCACCCCTCCACTTT.

The chain combines TRBV7-2 with TRBJ1-5; D is undetermined. V lost 1 base to trimming and J lost 0 bases, with 7 bases between them. Germline CDR1 and CDR2: SGHTA and FQGNSA. The CDR3 is 15 residues long. CDR3: CASSLDKNSNQPQHF. In DNA form, the CDR3 reads TGTGCCAGCAGCTTAGACAAGAATAGCAATCAGCCCCAGCATTTT.

V and J are TRBV5-1 and TRBJ1-5, with D perhaps TRBD1 (6 bases). CDR3 length: 16 residues. V dropped 2 bases and J dropped 5 bases, with 17 bases sitting between them. Germline V gene sequence: CDR1 SGHRS, CDR2 YFSETQ. The CDR3 DNA reads TGCGCCAGCAGCTTTCCGGGACACAATGCTGATCAGCCCCAGCATTTT. Translated, it gives CASSFPGHNADQPQHF.